This is a list of T cell receptor beta chains from one sample in a study of T cells in Graves' hyperthyroidism and ophthalmopathy. TCRdb reprocessed the multiplex PCR reads with MiXCR, giving one entry per CDR3 protein. The sample yields about 520,000 distinct CDR3 sequences, approximately 25% seen once. What was sequenced was blood. Receptor source: a woman younger than 45 with Graves' ophthalmopathy. Each CDR3 is given with its conserved first and last residue. The D gene is left open where the match is weak. The size entry is marked missing in some rows and otherwise reads once, few, many or a size class.

CDR3aa: CASSSTWDLRGEAFF; CDR3nt: TGTGCCAGCAGTTCGACCTGGGACCTTCGGGGTGAAGCTTTCTTT; abundance: many; j_gene: TRBJ1-1; d_gene: .; v_gene: TRBV27
CDR3aa: CASKKPETGESETQYF; CDR3nt: TGTGCCAGCAAAAAGCCAGAGACAGGGGAGTCGGAGACCCAGTACTTC; abundance: .; j_gene: TRBJ2-5; d_gene: TRBD1; v_gene: TRBV6-1
CDR3aa: CSPPPGCQPQHF; CDR3nt: TGCAGCCCGCCTCCAGGGTGTCAGCCCCAGCATTTT; abundance: .; j_gene: TRBJ1-5; d_gene: .; v_gene: TRBV29-1
CDR3aa: CASSLRWINTEAFF; CDR3nt: TGTGCCAGCAGTTTAAGATGGATTAACACTGAAGCTTTCTTT; abundance: many; j_gene: TRBJ1-1; d_gene: .; v_gene: TRBV12-3/TRBV12-4
CDR3aa: CASSKRVGVNYGYTF; CDR3nt: TGTGCCAGCAGCAAAAGGGTGGGGGTAAACTATGGCTACACCTTC; abundance: many; j_gene: TRBJ1-2; d_gene: .; v_gene: TRBV12-3/TRBV12-4
CDR3aa: CASRDGGQRGNTIYF; CDR3nt: TGTGCCAGCCGGGACGGGGGGCAGAGGGGAAACACCATATATTTT; abundance: .; j_gene: TRBJ1-3; d_gene: .; v_gene: TRBV6-1
CDR3aa: CASSLGGVPTEAFF; CDR3nt: TGCGCCAGCAGCTTGGGAGGGGTGCCCACTGAAGCTTTCTTT; abundance: many; j_gene: TRBJ1-1; d_gene: .; v_gene: TRBV5-1
CDR3aa: CASSLVFNFSYEQYF; CDR3nt: TGTGCCAGCAGCTTAGTATTTAACTTTTCCTACGAGCAGTACTTC; abundance: .; j_gene: TRBJ2-7; d_gene: .; v_gene: TRBV7-8
CDR3aa: CASSLRGGGDEQYF; CDR3nt: TGTGCCAGCAGTTTACGAGGGGGTGGGGACGAGCAGTACTTC; abundance: many; j_gene: TRBJ2-7; d_gene: .; v_gene: TRBV27
CDR3aa: CSFLPVGGPEEQYF; CDR3nt: TGCAGCTTTCTACCGGTGGGGGGGCCGGAGGAGCAGTACTTC; abundance: many; j_gene: TRBJ2-7; d_gene: .; v_gene: TRBV29-1
CDR3aa: CSVLVGTQQETQYF; CDR3nt: TGCAGTGTCCTTGTCGGGACGCAGCAAGAGACCCAGTACTTC; abundance: .; j_gene: TRBJ2-5; d_gene: .; v_gene: TRBV20-1
CDR3aa: CSATHPLTEAFF; CDR3nt: TGCAGTGCGACCCACCCGCTCACTGAAGCTTTCTTT; abundance: .; j_gene: TRBJ1-1; d_gene: .; v_gene: TRBV20-1
CDR3aa: CAISPGEPNTEAFF; CDR3nt: TGTGCCATCTCACCAGGGGAACCGAACACTGAAGCTTTCTTT; abundance: many; j_gene: TRBJ1-1; d_gene: .; v_gene: TRBV10-3
CDR3aa: CAWGIGSGYTF; CDR3nt: TGTGCCTGGGGAATAGGCTCTGGCTACACCTTC; abundance: .; j_gene: TRBJ1-2; d_gene: .; v_gene: TRBV30
CDR3aa: CASSPRRSNQPQHF; CDR3nt: TGTGCCAGCAGTCCTCGCAGGAGCAATCAGCCCCAGCATTTT; abundance: .; j_gene: TRBJ1-5; d_gene: .; v_gene: TRBV12-3/TRBV12-4
CDR3aa: CASSYPTVAGNQPQHF; CDR3nt: TGTGCCAGCAGTTACCCGACCGTAGCTGGTAATCAGCCCCAGCATTTT; abundance: .; j_gene: TRBJ1-5; d_gene: .; v_gene: TRBV6-5
CDR3aa: CASRPREGPTYEQYF; CDR3nt: TGTGCCAGCCGACCGAGGGAGGGCCCCACCTACGAGCAGTACTTC; abundance: .; j_gene: TRBJ2-7; d_gene: TRBD2; v_gene: TRBV12-3/TRBV12-4
CDR3aa: CASSLLGLENTEAFF; CDR3nt: TGTGCCAGCAGCTTATTAGGGTTAGAGAACACTGAAGCTTTCTTT; abundance: .; j_gene: TRBJ1-1; d_gene: .; v_gene: TRBV11-2
CDR3aa: CASRTLTGGFTEAFF; CDR3nt: TGTGCCAGCAGAACACTTACAGGGGGTTTTACTGAAGCTTTCTTT; abundance: .; j_gene: TRBJ1-1; d_gene: TRBD1; v_gene: TRBV6-1
CDR3aa: CASSSGQLVNQPQHF; CDR3nt: TGTGCCAGCAGCTCCGGACAGCTAGTCAATCAGCCCCAGCATTTT; abundance: many; j_gene: TRBJ1-5; d_gene: .; v_gene: TRBV12-3/TRBV12-4
CDR3aa: CASSQLTSYGYTF; CDR3nt: TGTGCCAGCAGCCAGCTGACATCCTATGGCTACACCTTC; abundance: many; j_gene: TRBJ1-2; d_gene: .; v_gene: TRBV14
CDR3aa: CASGTPETYTEAFF; CDR3nt: TGTGCCAGCGGAACGCCCGAGACGTACACTGAAGCTTTCTTT; abundance: once; j_gene: TRBJ1-1; d_gene: .; v_gene: TRBV11-2
CDR3aa: CASSYSGEPYEQYF; CDR3nt: TGTGCCAGCAGTTACTCGGGGGAGCCCTACGAGCAGTACTTC; abundance: .; j_gene: TRBJ2-7; d_gene: .; v_gene: TRBV6-5
CDR3aa: CSASPGQGSNQPQHF; CDR3nt: TGCAGTGCTAGTCCGGGACAGGGGAGCAATCAGCCCCAGCATTTT; abundance: .; j_gene: TRBJ1-5; d_gene: TRBD1; v_gene: TRBV20-1
CDR3aa: CASSQLQVSEQYF; CDR3nt: TGTGCCAGCAGCCAACTACAGGTGTCGGAGCAGTACTTC; abundance: many; j_gene: TRBJ2-7; d_gene: .; v_gene: TRBV3-1
CDR3aa: CAWSLTGGGTQYF; CDR3nt: TGTGCCTGGAGTCTGACAGGGGGGGGGACCCAGTACTTC; abundance: .; j_gene: TRBJ2-5; d_gene: TRBD1; v_gene: TRBV30
CDR3aa: CASPSGTGAYEQYF; CDR3nt: TGTGCCAGCCCATCCGGGACAGGGGCGTACGAGCAGTACTTC; abundance: few; j_gene: TRBJ2-7; d_gene: TRBD1; v_gene: TRBV6-2/TRBV6-3
CDR3aa: CATSASPGVETGELFF; CDR3nt: TGTGCCACCAGTGCCTCGCCGGGGGTCGAGACCGGGGAGCTGTTTTTT; abundance: .; j_gene: TRBJ2-2; d_gene: .; v_gene: TRBV24-1
CDR3aa: CASSLVTSGRARTYEQYF; CDR3nt: TGTGCCAGCAGCTTGGTGACTAGCGGGAGGGCGAGAACCTACGAGCAGTACTTC; abundance: .; j_gene: TRBJ2-7; d_gene: TRBD2; v_gene: TRBV27
CDR3aa: CASRIGTGVETQYF; CDR3nt: TGTGCCAGCAGGATCGGGACAGGGGTGGAGACCCAGTACTTC; abundance: many; j_gene: TRBJ2-5; d_gene: TRBD1; v_gene: TRBV27
CDR3aa: CASSIQQGSSYEQYF; CDR3nt: TGTGCCAGCAGTATACAACAGGGTTCCTCCTACGAGCAGTACTTC; abundance: many; j_gene: TRBJ2-7; d_gene: .; v_gene: TRBV27
CDR3aa: CASTEQGRTGELFF; CDR3nt: TGTGCCAGTACCGAGCAGGGTCGCACCGGAGAGCTGTTTTTT; abundance: few; j_gene: TRBJ2-2; d_gene: .; v_gene: TRBV19
CDR3aa: CASSMQAGTGGEQYF; CDR3nt: TGTGCCAGTAGTATGCAAGCCGGGACAGGGGGCGAGCAGTACTTC; abundance: many; j_gene: TRBJ2-7; d_gene: TRBD1; v_gene: TRBV19
CDR3aa: CASSLSTGSGANVLTF; CDR3nt: TGTGCCAGCAGCTTATCCACAGGGTCGGGGGCCAACGTCCTGACTTTC; abundance: few; j_gene: TRBJ2-6; d_gene: .; v_gene: TRBV7-3
CDR3aa: CASPPPDRGDMNTEAFF; CDR3nt: TGTGCCAGCCCCCCTCCGGACAGGGGAGACATGAACACTGAAGCTTTCTTT; abundance: many; j_gene: TRBJ1-1; d_gene: TRBD1; v_gene: TRBV28
CDR3aa: CAISESKIYEQYF; CDR3nt: TGTGCCATCAGTGAGTCTAAAATCTACGAGCAGTACTTC; abundance: .; j_gene: TRBJ2-7; d_gene: .; v_gene: TRBV10-3
CDR3aa: CASSLGTGGGIRGEAFF; CDR3nt: TGTGCCAGCAGTTTAGGGACAGGGGGTGGGATCCGTGGTGAAGCTTTCTTT; abundance: many; j_gene: TRBJ1-1; d_gene: TRBD1; v_gene: TRBV12-3/TRBV12-4
CDR3aa: CSARDRPTNTEAFF; CDR3nt: TGCAGTGCTAGGGACAGGCCCACGAACACTGAAGCTTTCTTT; abundance: many; j_gene: TRBJ1-1; d_gene: TRBD1; v_gene: TRBV20-1
CDR3aa: CASSPSSRMLGETQYF; CDR3nt: TGCGCCAGCAGCCCCTCCAGCCGGATGTTGGGAGAGACCCAGTACTTC; abundance: many; j_gene: TRBJ2-5; d_gene: .; v_gene: TRBV5-1
CDR3aa: CASSSPGKNTEAFF; CDR3nt: TGTGCCAGCAGTTCGCCAGGGAAGAACACTGAAGCTTTCTTT; abundance: many; j_gene: TRBJ1-1; d_gene: .; v_gene: TRBV6-5
CDR3aa: CASSHTRGTGAGGYTF; CDR3nt: TGTGCCAGCAGTCATACCAGAGGGACAGGGGCTGGTGGCTACACCTTC; abundance: few; j_gene: TRBJ1-2; d_gene: TRBD1; v_gene: TRBV12-3/TRBV12-4
CDR3aa: CASTINAAEAFF; CDR3nt: TGTGCCAGCACTATCAACGCGGCTGAAGCTTTCTTT; abundance: many; j_gene: TRBJ1-1; d_gene: .; v_gene: TRBV12-3/TRBV12-4
CDR3aa: CASSLVHGNTEAFF; CDR3nt: TGTGCCAGCAGCTTAGTGCACGGTAACACTGAAGCTTTCTTT; abundance: many; j_gene: TRBJ1-1; d_gene: .; v_gene: TRBV7-9
CDR3aa: CAGSLQQGGDYEQYF; CDR3nt: TGTGCCGGCAGCTTACAACAGGGGGGAGACTACGAGCAGTACTTC; abundance: few; j_gene: TRBJ2-7; d_gene: TRBD1; v_gene: TRBV7-9
CDR3aa: CASSRREGEQYF; CDR3nt: TGTGCCAGCAGCCGTCGGGAGGGCGAGCAGTACTTC; abundance: many; j_gene: TRBJ2-7; d_gene: TRBD2; v_gene: TRBV7-2
CDR3aa: CSLTEGGGDQETQYF; CDR3nt: TGCAGCCTCACGGAGGGCGGGGGCGACCAAGAGACCCAGTACTTC; abundance: many; j_gene: TRBJ2-5; d_gene: .; v_gene: TRBV29-1
CDR3aa: CASSGRTVTNYGYTF; CDR3nt: TGTGCCAGCAGCGGCCGGACAGTAACTAACTATGGCTACACCTTC; abundance: many; j_gene: TRBJ1-2; d_gene: .; v_gene: TRBV7-8
CDR3aa: CSARGLAGGQGGELFF; CDR3nt: TGCAGTGCTAGAGGACTAGCGGGGGGTCAGGGCGGGGAGCTGTTTTTT; abundance: many; j_gene: TRBJ2-2; d_gene: TRBD2; v_gene: TRBV20-1
CDR3aa: CASSLAQGSEQYF; CDR3nt: TGTGCCAGCAGTTTAGCCCAGGGCAGCGAGCAGTACTTC; abundance: .; j_gene: TRBJ2-7; d_gene: .; v_gene: TRBV6-2/TRBV6-3
CDR3aa: CASSLYYDRGGDTEAFF; CDR3nt: TGTGCCAGCAGCTTATACTATGACAGGGGTGGGGACACTGAAGCTTTCTTT; abundance: many; j_gene: TRBJ1-1; d_gene: TRBD1; v_gene: TRBV7-8
CDR3aa: CASSLTWAWGYTF; CDR3nt: TGTGCCAGCAGTTTAACGTGGGCCTGGGGCTACACCTTC; abundance: .; j_gene: TRBJ1-2; d_gene: .; v_gene: TRBV27
CDR3aa: CASSFTEDEQYF; CDR3nt: TGTGCCAGCAGCTTCACAGAGGACGAGCAGTACTTC; abundance: .; j_gene: TRBJ2-7; d_gene: .; v_gene: TRBV28
CDR3aa: CASLARLARGNIQYF; CDR3nt: TGTGCCAGCTTGGCTCGACTAGCTCGGGGCAACATTCAGTACTTC; abundance: few; j_gene: TRBJ2-4; d_gene: TRBD2; v_gene: TRBV6-1
CDR3aa: CASSPPAGLGNYEQYF; CDR3nt: TGTGCCAGCTCACCACCAGCCGGGTTAGGGAACTACGAGCAGTACTTC; abundance: many; j_gene: TRBJ2-7; d_gene: .; v_gene: TRBV18
CDR3aa: CSAPQEIYGYTF; CDR3nt: TGCAGTGCTCCGCAAGAAATCTATGGCTACACCTTC; abundance: .; j_gene: TRBJ1-2; d_gene: .; v_gene: TRBV20-1
CDR3aa: CASSQGKQHGELFF; CDR3nt: TGTGCCAGCAGTCAGGGGAAGCAGCACGGGGAGCTGTTTTTT; abundance: many; j_gene: TRBJ2-2; d_gene: .; v_gene: TRBV11-2
CDR3aa: CASSAMGARETQYF; CDR3nt: TGTGCCAGCAGCGCAATGGGGGCCAGGGAGACCCAGTACTTC; abundance: few; j_gene: TRBJ2-5; d_gene: .; v_gene: TRBV7-8
CDR3aa: CASSLMRIRRNTEAFF; CDR3nt: TGTGCCAGCAGCTTAATGCGGATACGGAGGAACACTGAAGCTTTCTTT; abundance: .; j_gene: TRBJ1-1; d_gene: .; v_gene: TRBV7-3
CDR3aa: CASKFSGGQETQYF; CDR3nt: TGTGCCAGCAAATTCAGCGGGGGCCAAGAGACCCAGTACTTC; abundance: many; j_gene: TRBJ2-5; d_gene: TRBD2; v_gene: TRBV7-9